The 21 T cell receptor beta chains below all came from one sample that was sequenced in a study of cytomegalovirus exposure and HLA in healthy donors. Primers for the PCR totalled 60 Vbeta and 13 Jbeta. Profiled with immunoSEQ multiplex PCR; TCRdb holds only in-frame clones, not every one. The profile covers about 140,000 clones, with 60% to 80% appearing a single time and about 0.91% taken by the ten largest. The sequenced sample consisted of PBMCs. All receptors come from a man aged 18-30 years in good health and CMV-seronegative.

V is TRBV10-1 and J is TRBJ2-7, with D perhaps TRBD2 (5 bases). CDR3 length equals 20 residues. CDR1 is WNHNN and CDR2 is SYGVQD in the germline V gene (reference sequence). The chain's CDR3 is CDRRPFQKSKVAPRAHEQYF. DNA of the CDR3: TGCGATCGCCGCCCCTTCCAGAAATCCAAGGTAGCGCCTAGAGCCCACGAGCAGTACTTC.

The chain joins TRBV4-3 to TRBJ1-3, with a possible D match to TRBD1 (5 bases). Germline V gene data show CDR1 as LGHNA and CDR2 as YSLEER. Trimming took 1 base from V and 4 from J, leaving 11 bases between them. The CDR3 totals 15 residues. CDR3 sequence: CASSQGWGSGNTIYF. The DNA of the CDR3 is TGCGCCAGCAGCCAAGGGTGGGGCTCCGGAAACACCATATATTTT.

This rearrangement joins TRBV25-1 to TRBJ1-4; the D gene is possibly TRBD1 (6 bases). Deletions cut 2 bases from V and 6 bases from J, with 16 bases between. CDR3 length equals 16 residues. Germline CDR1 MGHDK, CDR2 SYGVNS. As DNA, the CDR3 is TGTGCCAGCAGTGAACATTGGACAGCTGGGGATGAAAAACTGTTTTTT. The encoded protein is CASSEHWTAGDEKLFF.

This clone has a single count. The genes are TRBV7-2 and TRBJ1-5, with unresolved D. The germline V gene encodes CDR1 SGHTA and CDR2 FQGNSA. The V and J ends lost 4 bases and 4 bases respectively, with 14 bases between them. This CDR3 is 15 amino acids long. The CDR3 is CASSSRGVGNQPQHF. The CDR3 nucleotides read TGTGCCAGCAGCTCCAGAGGTGTCGGGAATCAGCCCCAGCATTTT.

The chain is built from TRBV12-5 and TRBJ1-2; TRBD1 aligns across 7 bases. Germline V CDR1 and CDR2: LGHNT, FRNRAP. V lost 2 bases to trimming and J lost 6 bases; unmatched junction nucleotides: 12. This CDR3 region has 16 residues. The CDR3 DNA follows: TGTGCTAGTGGTTTGCCACGGGACAGACAGTTCGATGGCTACACCTTC. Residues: CASGLPRDRQFDGYTF.

CDR3 loop: CATGGTGSEKLFF. CDR3 DNA: TGTGCCACCGGTGGGACAGGGAGTGAAAAACTGTTTTTT. J is TRBJ1-4 and V is TRBV2; 9 positions match TRBD1. Germline CDR1 and CDR2: SNHLY and FYNNEI. The CDR3 runs 13 residues. V shed 10 bases and J 7 bases; nucleotides not matched to a gene: 7.

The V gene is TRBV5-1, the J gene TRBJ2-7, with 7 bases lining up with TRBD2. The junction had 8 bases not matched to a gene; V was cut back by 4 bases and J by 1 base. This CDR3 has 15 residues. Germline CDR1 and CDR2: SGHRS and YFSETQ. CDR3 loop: CASSPSGVRSYEQYF. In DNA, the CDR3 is TGCGCCAGCAGCCCCAGCGGGGTCCGTTCCTACGAGCAGTACTTC.

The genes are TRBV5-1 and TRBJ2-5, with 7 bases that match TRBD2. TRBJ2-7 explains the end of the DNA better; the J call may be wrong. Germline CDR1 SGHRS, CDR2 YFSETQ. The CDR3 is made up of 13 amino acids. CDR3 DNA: TGCGCCAGCAGCCGAGGTGGGGGGGACGAGCAGTACTTC. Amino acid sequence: CASSRGGGDEQYF.

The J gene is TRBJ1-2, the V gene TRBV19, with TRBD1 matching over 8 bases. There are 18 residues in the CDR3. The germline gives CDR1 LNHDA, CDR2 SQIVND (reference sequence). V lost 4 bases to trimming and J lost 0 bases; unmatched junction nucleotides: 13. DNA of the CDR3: TGTGCCAGTAGTAGCGATCGGACAGGGTATAGGCCTAACTATGGCTACACCTTC. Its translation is CASSSDRTGYRPNYGYTF.

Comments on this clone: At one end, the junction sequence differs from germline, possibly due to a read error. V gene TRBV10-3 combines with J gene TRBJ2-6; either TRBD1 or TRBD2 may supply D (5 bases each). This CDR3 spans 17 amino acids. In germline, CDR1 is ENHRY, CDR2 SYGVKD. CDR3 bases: TGTGCCGTCAGTGAGGAGGCAGGGCGCTCTGGGGCCAACGTCCTGACTTTC. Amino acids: CAVSEEAGRSGANVLTF.

This CDR3 is CASRHYNEQFF. CDR3 DNA sequence: TGTGCCAGCAGACACTACAATGAGCAGTTCTTC. V and J are TRBV27 and TRBJ2-1; D call uncertain. Trimming removed 6 bases from V and 3 bases from J, with 3 bases in between. Germline values: CDR1 MNHEY, CDR2 SMNVEV (reference sequence). The CDR3 totals 11 residues.

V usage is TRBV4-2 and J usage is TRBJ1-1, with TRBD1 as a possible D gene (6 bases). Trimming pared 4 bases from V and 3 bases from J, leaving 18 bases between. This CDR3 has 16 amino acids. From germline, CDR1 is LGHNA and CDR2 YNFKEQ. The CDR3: CASSPRGGGVHTEAFF. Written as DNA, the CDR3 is TGTGCCAGCAGCCCTCGCGGGGGCGGAGTTCACACTGAAGCTTTCTTT.

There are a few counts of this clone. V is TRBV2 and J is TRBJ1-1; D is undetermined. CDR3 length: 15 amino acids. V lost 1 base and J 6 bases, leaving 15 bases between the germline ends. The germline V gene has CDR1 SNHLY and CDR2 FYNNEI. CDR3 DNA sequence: TGTGCCAGCAGTGAAGGGAGGGCGGCAACACCTGAAGCTTTCTTT. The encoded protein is CASSEGRAATPEAFF.

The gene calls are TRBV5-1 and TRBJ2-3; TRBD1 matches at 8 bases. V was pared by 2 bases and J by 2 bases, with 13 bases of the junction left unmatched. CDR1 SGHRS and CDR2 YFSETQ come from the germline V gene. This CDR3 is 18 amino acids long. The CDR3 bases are TGCGCCAGCAGCTTTTGGACAGGGCGCGGCGAATACACAGATACGCAGTATTTT. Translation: CASSFWTGRGEYTDTQYF.

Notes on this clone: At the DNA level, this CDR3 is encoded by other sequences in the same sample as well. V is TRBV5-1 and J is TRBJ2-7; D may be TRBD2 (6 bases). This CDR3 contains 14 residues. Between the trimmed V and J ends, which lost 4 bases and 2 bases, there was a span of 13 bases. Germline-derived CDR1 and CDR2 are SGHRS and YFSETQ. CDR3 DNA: TGCGCCAGCAGCCGAGGAGGGAGTCCCTACGAGCAGTACTTC. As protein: CASSRGGSPYEQYF.

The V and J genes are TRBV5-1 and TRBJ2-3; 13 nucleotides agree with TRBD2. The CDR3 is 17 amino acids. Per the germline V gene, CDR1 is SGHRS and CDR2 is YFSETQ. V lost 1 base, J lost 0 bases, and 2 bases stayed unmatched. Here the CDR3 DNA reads TGCGCCAGCAGCTTGACTAGCGGGGGGGCTAGCACAGATACGCAGTATTTT. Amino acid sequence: CASSLTSGGASTDTQYF.

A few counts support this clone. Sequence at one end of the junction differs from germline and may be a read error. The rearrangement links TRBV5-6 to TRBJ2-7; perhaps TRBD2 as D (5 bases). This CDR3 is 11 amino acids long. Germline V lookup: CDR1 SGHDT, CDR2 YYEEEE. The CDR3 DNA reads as TGTGCCAGCAGAAAGGACTTCCAGGAAGACTTC. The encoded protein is CASRKDFQEDF.

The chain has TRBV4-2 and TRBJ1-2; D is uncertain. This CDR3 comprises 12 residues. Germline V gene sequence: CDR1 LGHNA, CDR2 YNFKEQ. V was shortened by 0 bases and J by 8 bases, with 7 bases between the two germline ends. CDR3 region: CASSQDLRGYTF. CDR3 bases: TGTGCCAGCAGCCAAGATCTCCGGGGCTACACCTTC.

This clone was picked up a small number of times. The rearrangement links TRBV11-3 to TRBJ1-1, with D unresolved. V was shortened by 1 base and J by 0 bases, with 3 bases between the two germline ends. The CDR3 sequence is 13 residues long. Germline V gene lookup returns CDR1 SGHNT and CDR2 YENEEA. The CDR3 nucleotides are TGTGCCAGCAGCTTAGCCTTGAACACTGAAGCTTTCTTT. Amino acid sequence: CASSLALNTEAFF.

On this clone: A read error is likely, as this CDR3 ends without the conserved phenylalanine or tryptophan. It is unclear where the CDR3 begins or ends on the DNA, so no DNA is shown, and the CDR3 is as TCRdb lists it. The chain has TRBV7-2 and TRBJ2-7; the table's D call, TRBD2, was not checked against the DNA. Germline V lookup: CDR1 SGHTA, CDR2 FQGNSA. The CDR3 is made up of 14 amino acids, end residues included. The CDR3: CASSLGGSGGACSA.

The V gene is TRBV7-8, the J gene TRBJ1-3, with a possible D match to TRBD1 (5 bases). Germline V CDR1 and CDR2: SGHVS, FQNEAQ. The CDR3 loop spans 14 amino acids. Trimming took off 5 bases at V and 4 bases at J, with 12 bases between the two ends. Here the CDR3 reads CASSRAGPGNTIYF. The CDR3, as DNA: TGTGCCAGCAGCCGAGCGGGGCCAGGAAACACCATATATTTT.